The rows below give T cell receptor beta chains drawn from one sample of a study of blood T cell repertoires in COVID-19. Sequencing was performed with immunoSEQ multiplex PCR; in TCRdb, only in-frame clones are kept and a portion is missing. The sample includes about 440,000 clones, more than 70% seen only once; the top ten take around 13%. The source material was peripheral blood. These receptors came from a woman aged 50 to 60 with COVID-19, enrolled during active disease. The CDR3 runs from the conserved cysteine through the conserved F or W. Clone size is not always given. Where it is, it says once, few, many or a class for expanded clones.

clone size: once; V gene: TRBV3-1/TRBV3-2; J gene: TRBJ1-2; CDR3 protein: CASTRKGGDYGYTF
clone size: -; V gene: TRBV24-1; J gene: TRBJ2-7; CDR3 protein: CATSSNSGYEQYF
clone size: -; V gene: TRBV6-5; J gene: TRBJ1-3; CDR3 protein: CASSYSDRGNTIYF
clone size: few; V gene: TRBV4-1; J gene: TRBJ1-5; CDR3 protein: CASSPGGWGLEDQPQHF
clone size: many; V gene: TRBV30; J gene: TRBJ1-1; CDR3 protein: CAWSGQGPNTEAFF
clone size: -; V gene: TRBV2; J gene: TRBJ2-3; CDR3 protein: CASLDRQGTDTQYF
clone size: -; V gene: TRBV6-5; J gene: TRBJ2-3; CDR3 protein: CASSYGTPDSTDTQYF
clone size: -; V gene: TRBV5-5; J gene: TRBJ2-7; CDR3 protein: CASSVDLSYEQYF
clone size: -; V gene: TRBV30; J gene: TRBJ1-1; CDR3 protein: CAWSVDRGSEAFF
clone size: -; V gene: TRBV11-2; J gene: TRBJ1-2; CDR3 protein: CASSWGQGAGGYTF
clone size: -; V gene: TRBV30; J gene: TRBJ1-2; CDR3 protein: CAWSVPRTGGSYGYTF
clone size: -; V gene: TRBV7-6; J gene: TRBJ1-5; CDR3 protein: CASSLEAGSNQPQHF
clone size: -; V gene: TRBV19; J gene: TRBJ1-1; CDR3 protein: CASSLGTGLNTEAFF
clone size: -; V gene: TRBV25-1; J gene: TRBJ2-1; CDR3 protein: CASSEYPAGSQFF
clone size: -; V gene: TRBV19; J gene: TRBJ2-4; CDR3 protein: CASRPGALNRGSRAKNIQYF
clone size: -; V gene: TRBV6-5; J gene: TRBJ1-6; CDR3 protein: CASSRGGNNSPLHF
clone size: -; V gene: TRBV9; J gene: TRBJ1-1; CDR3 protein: CASSVLGGRDTEAFF
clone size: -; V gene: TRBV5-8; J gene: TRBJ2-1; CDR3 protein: CASSSEGQGVVEQFF
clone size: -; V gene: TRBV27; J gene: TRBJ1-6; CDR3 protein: CASRPGSSYNSPLHF
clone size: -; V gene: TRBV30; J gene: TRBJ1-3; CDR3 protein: CAWSGLNRGHF
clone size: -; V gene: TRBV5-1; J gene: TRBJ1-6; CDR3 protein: CASIPRSSPLHF
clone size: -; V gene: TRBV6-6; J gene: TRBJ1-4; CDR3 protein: CASSYPGTGGVEKLFF
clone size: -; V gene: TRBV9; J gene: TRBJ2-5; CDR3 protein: CASSAEGGSGETQYF
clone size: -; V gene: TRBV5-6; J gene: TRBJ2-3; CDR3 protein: CASSFPTGLGGDTQYF
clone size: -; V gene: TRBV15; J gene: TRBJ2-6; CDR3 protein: CATSRAGSGANVLTF
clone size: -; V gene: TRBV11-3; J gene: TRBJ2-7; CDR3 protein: CASSLRTGTTYEQYF
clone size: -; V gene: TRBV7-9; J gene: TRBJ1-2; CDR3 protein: CASSLLDTYGYTF
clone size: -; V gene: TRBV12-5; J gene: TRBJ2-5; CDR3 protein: CASGLGLDRETQYF
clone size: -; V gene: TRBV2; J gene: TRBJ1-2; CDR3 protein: CAGRQGAGDGYTF
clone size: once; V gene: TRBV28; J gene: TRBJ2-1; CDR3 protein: CASSQITGLREQFF
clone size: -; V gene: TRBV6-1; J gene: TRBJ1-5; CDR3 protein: CASTVGGQPQHF
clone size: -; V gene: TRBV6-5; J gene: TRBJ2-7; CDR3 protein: CASSADTGAFEQYF
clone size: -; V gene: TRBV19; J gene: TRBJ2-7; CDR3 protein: CASSIPSGEQYF
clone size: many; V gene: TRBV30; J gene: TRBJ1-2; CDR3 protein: CAWSVGSLKVGYTF
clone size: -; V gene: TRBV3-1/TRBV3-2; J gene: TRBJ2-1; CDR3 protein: CASSPDLAVRGEQFF
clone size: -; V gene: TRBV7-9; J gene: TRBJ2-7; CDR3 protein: CASSSGGSYEQYF
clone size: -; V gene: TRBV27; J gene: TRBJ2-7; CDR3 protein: CASSLSGGLSSEQYF
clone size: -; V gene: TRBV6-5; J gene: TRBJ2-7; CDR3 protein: CASTRGQGAYEQYF
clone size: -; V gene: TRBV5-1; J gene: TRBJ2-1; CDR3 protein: CASSLIAGEAEQFF
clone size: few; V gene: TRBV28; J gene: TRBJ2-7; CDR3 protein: CASSQFYEQYF